These 28 T cell receptor beta chains originate from one sample sequenced in a study of STAT3 mutations in large granular lymphocyte leukemia. Study conclusions and caveats: Every T-LGLL patient had at least one immunodominant TCRbeta clonotype.

No cognate antigen is known for these TCRs. Clones were read by immunoSEQ multiplex PCR, and TCRdb kept only the in-frame ones, dropping some. The sample has 30,000 to 40,000 clones; around 85% are singletons. Sequencing input: peripheral blood mononuclear cells. Receptors originate from a man in his 60s with T-cell large granular lymphocyte leukemia. Some clones in this sample may be carry-over from other donors' samples.

The chain has TRBV7-4 and TRBJ2-7, with TRBD1 matching over 8 bases. This CDR3 has 15 amino acids. The ends lost 4 bases at V and 0 bases at J; junction bases unmatched: 5. Germline V lookup: CDR1 SGHVT, CDR2 SQSDAQ. CDR3 DNA: TGTGCCAGCAGCTGTGGACAGGGACTCTCCTACGAGCAGTACTTC. It specifies CASSCGQGLSYEQYF.

The V and J genes are TRBV11-2 and TRBJ2-1; maybe TRBD1 (6 bases). The CDR3 runs to 17 residues. Germline V CDR1 and CDR2: SGHAT, FQNNGV. The germline V and J ends were trimmed by 1 base and 0 bases, with 13 bases remaining between them. The CDR3 DNA sequence: TGTGCCAGCAGCTTAGCGAAAAGGGGGTTCTCCTACAATGAGCAGTTCTTC. This codes for CASSLAKRGFSYNEQFF.

This chain uses TRBV7-9 with TRBJ2-7, with 8 bases that match TRBD2. The CDR3 loop spans 15 amino acids. In germline, CDR1 is SEHNR, CDR2 FQNEAQ (reference sequence). The ends lost 5 bases at V and 3 bases at J; junction bases unmatched: 9. CDR3 nucleotides: TGTGCCAGCAGCCTAGAGAGAGCGGGAGACTACGAGCAGTACTTC. Protein sequence: CASSLERAGDYEQYF.

The rearrangement links TRBV2 to TRBJ2-2; D is perhaps TRBD2 (5 bases). Germline V gene lookup returns CDR1 SNHLY and CDR2 FYNNEI. The germline V and J ends were trimmed by 8 bases and 0 bases, with 13 bases remaining between them. The CDR3 has 15 residues. The CDR3 region has the DNA TGTGCCAGCGAGACGGGGAGATCGAACACCGGGGAGCTGTTTTTT. The encoded protein is CASETGRSNTGELFF.

The CDR3 nucleotides read TGTGCCGCCGGGGTTGGGGCTGGACAGCCCCAGCATTTT. Translated: CAAGVGAGQPQHF. The chain combines TRBV10-3 with TRBJ1-5; TRBD1 is a possible D gene (5 bases). V shed 11 bases and J shed 7 bases, with 18 bases lying between them. The germline V gene encodes CDR1 ENHRY and CDR2 SYGVKD. This CDR3 spans 13 amino acids.

The chain recombines TRBV5-1 with TRBJ2-1, with 9 positions matching TRBD2. V trimming: 3 bases; J trimming: 6 bases; junction bases outside the gene matches: 7. Germline V gene data show CDR1 as SGHRS and CDR2 as YFSETQ. The CDR3 length is 15 residues. CDR3 sequence reads: CASSSTSGFSNEQFF. The DNA of the CDR3 is TGCGCCAGCAGCTCCACTAGCGGGTTCTCCAATGAGCAGTTCTTC.

The chain joins TRBV25-1 to TRBJ1-1; D may be TRBD1 (5 bases). CDR3 length: 14 amino acids. From germline, CDR1 is MGHDK and CDR2 SYGVNS. V was trimmed by 1 base and J by 0 bases, leaving 6 bases between them. The CDR3 DNA reads as TGTGCCAGCAGTGAATCGGGGGTGAACACTGAAGCTTTCTTT. Its translation is CASSESGVNTEAFF.

This clone was detected a few times. This chain uses TRBV9 with TRBJ1-2; 8 bases agree with TRBD1. V lost 4 bases to trimming and J lost 3 bases; unmatched junction nucleotides: 8. This CDR3 is built from 15 residues. CDR1 is SGDLS, CDR2 YYNGEE, per germline. The CDR3 sequence is CASSPREGQDYGYTF. Here the CDR3 DNA reads TGTGCCAGCAGCCCGAGGGAGGGACAGGACTATGGCTACACCTTC.

The CDR3 region is CASGTEDRGNGSPLHF. The CDR3 DNA follows: TGCGCCAGCGGCACTGAAGACAGGGGGAATGGTTCACCCCTCCACTTT. The V gene is TRBV5-1, the J gene TRBJ1-6; 9 bases align to TRBD1. Trimming at V came to 7 bases and at J to 9 bases, leaving 14 bases not matched to a gene. The CDR3 covers 16 residues. The germline V gene encodes CDR1 SGHRS and CDR2 YFSETQ.

The rearrangement joins TRBV6-6 to TRBJ1-4, with D possibly TRBD1 on 5 matching bases. Trimming took 6 bases from V and 7 from J, leaving 9 bases between them. This CDR3 is 12 amino acids long. Germline-derived CDR1 and CDR2 are MNHNY and SVGAGI (reference sequence). DNA for the CDR3: TGTGCCAGCAGACGTGACAGTGAAAAACTGTTTTTT. It is translated as CASRRDSEKLFF.

This clone was counted only a few times. The rearrangement links TRBV27 to TRBJ2-3, with TRBD2 matching over 7 bases. In germline, CDR1 is MNHEY, CDR2 SMNVEV (reference sequence). Trimming removed 8 bases from V and 4 bases from J; junction bases left unmatched: 9. CDR3 size: 14 residues. The CDR3 sequence is CASSHAGVADTQYF. For the CDR3, the DNA is TGTGCCAGCTCCCATGCGGGAGTCGCAGATACGCAGTATTTT.

The V gene is TRBV6-5, the J gene TRBJ1-5, with 7 bases identical to TRBD1. Germline CDR1 and CDR2: MNHEY and SVGAGI. V lost 6 bases, J lost 5 bases, and 10 bases stayed unmatched. The CDR3 consists of 15 residues. Here the CDR3 DNA reads TGTGCCAGCAGACCACAGGGGAGGGGGGATCAGCCCCAGCATTTT. It translates to CASRPQGRGDQPQHF.

V is TRBV5-1 and J is TRBJ2-7; perhaps TRBD1 as D (5 bases). This CDR3 has 14 residues. V lost 3 bases to trimming and J lost 6 bases, with 16 bases between them. Looked up from germline, CDR1 is SGHRS and CDR2 is YFSETQ. The CDR3 sequence is CASSSSDIRSEQYF. CDR3 in DNA: TGCGCCAGCAGCTCTTCGGACATCCGGAGCGAGCAGTACTTC.

The J gene is TRBJ2-7, the V gene TRBV7-9, with D tentatively TRBD2 (6 bases). Germline loops: CDR1 SEHNR, CDR2 FQNEAQ (reference sequence). The CDR3 length is 15 residues. The V end lost 5 bases, the J end lost 3 bases, and 17 bases lay between the germline ends. The DNA for the CDR3 is TGTGCCAGCAGCGCGGGGACTGCCACTTACTACGAGCAGTACTTC. It specifies CASSAGTATYYEQYF. The full variable domain, in which reference TRBV7-9 and TRBJ2-7 provide the parts outside the CDR3, is DTGVSQNPRHKITKRGQNVTFRCDPISEHNRLYWYRQTLGQGPEFLTYFQNEAQLEKSRLLSDRFSAERPKGSFSTLEIQRTEQGDSAMYLCASSAGTATYYEQYFGPGTRLTVT.

In this sample, this clone turned up a few times. This sequence joins TRBV7-9 and TRBJ2-7; 11 bases fit TRBD2. The CDR3 has 18 residues. CDR1 and CDR2 from the germline V gene are SEHNR and FQNEAQ (reference sequence). With 1 base clipped from V and 3 bases from J, the junction kept 11 bases outside the gene matches. CDR3 sequence (DNA): TGTGCCAGCAGCTTAGTCGTCCGCCTAGCGGGAGGTTTCTACGAGCAGTACTTC. Protein: CASSLVVRLAGGFYEQYF.

The rearrangement uses TRBV13 and TRBJ2-7; 10 bases fit TRBD2. Unmatched junction bases numbered 7, after V lost 5 bases and J lost 0 bases. This CDR3 has 16 residues. CDR1 is PRHDT, CDR2 FYEKMQ, per germline (reference sequence). CDR3 residues: CASSRTSGPSSYEQYF. Written as DNA, the CDR3 is TGTGCCAGCAGCCGGACTAGCGGACCCAGCTCCTACGAGCAGTACTTC.

The rearrangement links TRBV6-6 to TRBJ2-7; 7 bases align to TRBD1. The germline gives CDR1 MNHNY, CDR2 SVGAGI (reference sequence). With 2 bases clipped from V and 3 bases from J, the junction kept 4 bases outside the gene matches. The length of the CDR3 is 14 residues. The CDR3 region is CASSYHDRVYEQYF. CDR3 in DNA: TGTGCCAGCAGTTACCATGACAGGGTCTACGAGCAGTACTTC.

This clone was detected once. The chain links TRBV5-5 to TRBJ1-2, with 9 bases lining up with TRBD1. Germline-derived CDR1 and CDR2 are SGHKS and YYEKEE (reference sequence). V was pared by 5 bases and J by 2 bases, with 16 bases of the junction left unmatched. This CDR3 has 18 residues. CDR3 protein: CASSPVFRDRVRNYGYTF. The CDR3 coding sequence is TGTGCCAGCAGTCCTGTATTCAGGGACAGGGTTCGGAACTATGGCTACACCTTC.

The chain uses TRBV7-9 and TRBJ2-5; D uncertain. The CDR3 has 12 residues. Germline CDR1 reads SEHNR; CDR2 reads FQNEAQ (reference sequence). Trimming pared 1 base from V and 4 bases from J, leaving 4 bases between. The CDR3 loop reads CASSLVGETQYF. The DNA of the CDR3 is TGTGCCAGCAGCTTAGTAGGAGAGACCCAGTACTTC.

This clone appeared once. V is TRBV13 and J is TRBJ1-5; TRBD1 aligns across 11 bases. Germline V gene sequence: CDR1 PRHDT, CDR2 FYEKMQ (reference sequence). The CDR3 is 16 amino acids. The V segment lost 0 bases and the J segment 3 bases; nucleotides outside the gene matches: 1. The CDR3 bases are TGTGCCAGCAGCTTAGGGGGACAGGGGGTCAATCAGCCCCAGCATTTT. It is translated as CASSLGGQGVNQPQHF.

V gene TRBV19 combines with J gene TRBJ2-3; D unclear. The CDR3 runs to 13 residues. Germline V gene lookup returns CDR1 LNHDA and CDR2 SQIVND (reference sequence). Trimming took 2 bases from V and 2 from J, leaving 5 bases between them. The CDR3 sequence: CASSITATDTQYF. The CDR3 bases are TGTGCCAGTAGTATAACAGCCACAGATACGCAGTATTTT.

The V gene is TRBV6-1, the J gene TRBJ1-1; D remains ambiguous. Trimming removed 4 bases from V and 5 bases from J, with 8 bases in between. Germline CDR1 and CDR2: MNHNS and SASEGT. This CDR3 region has 12 residues. The DNA for the CDR3 is TGTGCCAGCAGTGTTCCAAGGACTGAAGCTTTCTTT. It specifies CASSVPRTEAFF.

The chain links TRBV5-4 to TRBJ2-7, with TRBD1 matching 7 bases. The germline V gene encodes CDR1 SGHNT and CDR2 YYREEE (reference sequence). This CDR3 contains 15 residues. After removal of 3 bases from V and 2 bases from J, the junction contained 8 bases not matched to a gene. The CDR3 region is CASSSKRDSPYEQYF. As DNA, the CDR3 is TGTGCCAGCAGCTCTAAGAGGGACAGTCCCTACGAGCAGTACTTC.

This chain links TRBV5-4 with TRBJ2-7; a weak D match, TRBD1 (6 bases). Germline V CDR1 and CDR2: SGHNT, YYREEE (reference sequence). V lost 5 bases to trimming and J lost 0 bases, with 15 bases between them. This CDR3 is built from 15 residues. CDR3 nucleotide sequence: TGTGCCAGCAGTTCCGGGACAACACTCTCCTACGAGCAGTACTTC. Amino acid sequence: CASSSGTTLSYEQYF.

The rearrangement links TRBV5-1 to TRBJ1-5; D remains ambiguous. The CDR3 spans 14 residues. V was cut by 3 bases and J by 4 bases, with 11 bases left in between. CDR1 is SGHRS, CDR2 YFSETQ, per germline. CDR3 sequence reads: CASSSGVENQPQHF. For the CDR3, the DNA is TGCGCCAGCAGCTCCGGGGTGGAAAATCAGCCCCAGCATTTT. The full variable domain, completed using reference TRBV5-1 and TRBJ1-5, is KAGVTQTPRYLIKTRGQQVTLSCSPISGHRSVSWYQQTPGQGLQFLFEYFSETQRNKGNFPGRFSGRQFSNSRSEMNVSTLELGDSALYLCASSSGVENQPQHFGDGTRLSIL.

V and J are TRBV5-1 and TRBJ2-3, with 9 bases that match TRBD1. Germline CDR1 and CDR2: SGHRS and YFSETQ. V shed 3 bases and J 3 bases; nucleotides not matched to a gene: 17. The CDR3 spans 19 residues. The CDR3, as DNA: TGCGCCAGCAGCTCGTTCTTGATAGGGACAGGGAGGGGGACAGATACGCAGTATTTT. Amino acids: CASSSFLIGTGRGTDTQYF.

V gene TRBV6-1 combines with J gene TRBJ1-2, with 8 bases matching TRBD1. CDR3 length equals 15 residues. Germline V gene lookup returns CDR1 MNHNS and CDR2 SASEGT. Unmatched junction bases numbered 6, after V lost 0 bases and J lost 6 bases. CDR3 protein: CASSEATTGDDGYTF. CDR3 sequence (DNA): TGTGCCAGCAGTGAAGCGACGACAGGGGATGATGGCTACACCTTC.

The chain couples TRBV9 to TRBJ1-1, with 12 bases aligning to TRBD1. After removal of 1 base from V and 4 bases from J, the junction contained 11 bases not matched to a gene. The CDR3 runs to 18 residues. Germline V gene lookup returns CDR1 SGDLS and CDR2 YYNGEE. CDR3: CASSVIVGQGACGTEAFF. The CDR3 nucleotides are TGTGCCAGCAGCGTAATAGTGGGACAGGGGGCATGTGGCACTGAAGCTTTCTTT.